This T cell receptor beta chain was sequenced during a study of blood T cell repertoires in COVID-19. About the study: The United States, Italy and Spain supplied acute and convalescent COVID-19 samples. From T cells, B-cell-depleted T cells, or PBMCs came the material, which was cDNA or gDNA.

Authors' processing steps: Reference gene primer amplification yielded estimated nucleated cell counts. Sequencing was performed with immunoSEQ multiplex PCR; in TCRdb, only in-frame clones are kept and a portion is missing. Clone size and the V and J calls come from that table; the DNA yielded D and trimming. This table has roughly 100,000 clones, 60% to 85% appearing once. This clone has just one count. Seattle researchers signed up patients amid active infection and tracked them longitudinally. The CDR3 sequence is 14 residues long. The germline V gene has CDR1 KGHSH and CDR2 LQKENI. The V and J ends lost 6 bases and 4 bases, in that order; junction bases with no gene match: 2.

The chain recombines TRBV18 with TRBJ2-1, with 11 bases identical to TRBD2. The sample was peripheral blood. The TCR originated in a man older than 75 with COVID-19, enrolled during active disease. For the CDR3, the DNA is TGTGCCAGCTCCGTAGCGGGAGGGTACAATGAGCAGTTCTTC. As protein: CASSVAGGYNEQFF.